Listed here are 24 T cell receptor beta chains from one sample, sequenced in a study of blood T cell repertoires in COVID-19 (dated by TCRdb to 2018 to 2021). Library generation was performed with the immunoSEQ multiplex PCR assay. TCRdb re-hosts the immuneACCESS table, in-frame sequences only. Its copies lack some clones; in the studies checked, an unresolved V gene accounts for under half of them, and the cause for the rest is not known. This sample holds some 300,000 clones; 85% to 90% were observed only once. 5.5% to 8% of the sample comes from the top ten. The source material was peripheral blood. The receptors stem from a woman aged 50 to 60 with COVID-19, enrolled during active disease.

The J gene is TRBJ1-2, the V gene TRBV18, with 7 bases that match TRBD1. The CDR3 sequence is 12 residues long. V lost 4 bases and J lost 7; bases outside the gene matches: 3. Germline V gene sequence: CDR1 KGHSH, CDR2 LQKENI. As DNA, the CDR3 is TGTGCCAGCTCACGACAGGGAGTTGGCTACACCTTC. Translating gives CASSRQGVGYTF. Full variable domain (outside the CDR3, taken from reference TRBV18 and TRBJ1-2): NAGVMQNPRHLVRRRGQEARLRCSPMKGHSHVYWYRQLPEEGLKFMVYLQKENIIDESGMPKERFSAEFPKEGPSILRIQQVVRGDSAAYFCASSRQGVGYTFGSGTRLTVV.

This rearrangement joins TRBV27 to TRBJ1-1; D unresolved. CDR1 and CDR2 (germline): MNHEY, SMNVEV (reference sequence). The CDR3 has 13 residues. Trimming stripped 2 bases from V and 2 bases from J, with 6 bases between. CDR3 DNA: TGTGCCAGCAGTTTAGGACTAAACACTGAAGCTTTCTTT. Its protein product is CASSLGLNTEAFF.

This sequence joins TRBV6-6 and TRBJ2-7, with 8 bases fitting TRBD2. The CDR3 has 16 residues. CDR1 is MNHNY, CDR2 SVGAGI, per germline (reference sequence). The J segment lost 2 bases and the V segment lost 4 bases, leaving 10 bases of the junction unmatched. The CDR3 nucleotides are TGTGCCAGCAGTTCCACCGGGGGGGACGCTCCCTACGAGCAGTACTTC. Protein: CASSSTGGDAPYEQYF.

The chain recombines TRBV27 with TRBJ2-1, with TRBD2 matching 7 bases. CDR1 and CDR2 from the germline V gene are MNHEY and SMNVEV (reference sequence). V trimming: 4 bases; J trimming: 0 bases; junction bases outside the gene matches: 3. CDR3 size: 15 residues. The CDR3 bases are TGTGCCAGCAGTTCCCGGACTAGCTCCTACAATGAGCAGTTCTTC. It is translated as CASSSRTSSYNEQFF.

This clone appeared a few times. CDR3 in amino acids: CAWYRTGLGGSYEQYF. The CDR3 region has the DNA TGTGCCTGGTACCGTACGGGACTCGGGGGGTCCTACGAGCAGTACTTC. The V gene is TRBV30, the J gene TRBJ2-7, with TRBD2 matching 7 bases. This CDR3 has 16 amino acids. CDR1 GTSNPN and CDR2 SVGIG come from the germline V gene (reference sequence). Losses at the gene ends were 5 bases for V and 1 base for J; bases not matched to a gene: 14.

Only one count was recorded for this clone. V and J are TRBV30 and TRBJ1-1, with 7 bases matching TRBD1. Germline assignment: CDR1 GTSNPN and CDR2 SVGIG (reference sequence). V dropped 3 bases and J dropped 7; count of bases not matched to a gene: 8. The CDR3 totals 13 residues. CDR3 DNA: TGTGCCTGGAGGACACAGGGGTGGGGTGAAGCTTTCTTT. This gives the protein CAWRTQGWGEAFF.

This CDR3 is CASSPPGQGGNIQYF. CDR3 DNA: TGTGCCAGCTCACCGCCGGGACAGGGTGGTAACATTCAGTACTTC. This chain links TRBV18 with TRBJ2-4, with 9 positions matching TRBD1. The CDR3 totals 15 residues. After removal of 3 bases from V and 7 bases from J, the junction contained 7 bases not matched to a gene. Per germline, CDR1 KGHSH and CDR2 LQKENI.

The genes are TRBV19 and TRBJ1-2; 8 positions agree with TRBD1. The junction had 6 bases not matched to a gene; V was cut back by 2 bases and J by 7 bases. Looked up from germline, CDR1 is LNHDA and CDR2 is SQIVND (reference sequence). The CDR3 is made up of 14 amino acids. CDR3 region: CASSIQGAWGGYTF. CDR3 DNA sequence: TGTGCCAGTAGTATACAGGGGGCATGGGGTGGCTACACCTTC.

The genes are TRBV18 and TRBJ2-1, with unresolved D. This CDR3 contains 12 residues. V lost 4 bases, J lost 9 bases, and 10 bases lay in between. From germline, CDR1 is KGHSH and CDR2 LQKENI. The CDR3 coding sequence is TGTGCCAGCTCACTTGAGGCGGTTGAGCAGTTCTTC. Its translation: CASSLEAVEQFF.

The chain carries TRBV19 and TRBJ1-5; D remains ambiguous. Trimming cost V 4 bases and J 2 bases, with 12 bases left between them. Germline CDR1 is LNHDA and CDR2 is SQIVND (reference sequence). CDR3 length: 15 amino acids. CDR3 in amino acids: CASSTIPSGNQPQHF. The CDR3 DNA reads as TGTGCCAGTAGTACGATCCCGTCGGGCAATCAGCCCCAGCATTTT.

The chain recombines TRBV6-5 with TRBJ1-1; 7 bases are a match to TRBD1. Germline V gives CDR1 MNHEY, CDR2 SVGAGI. The junction had 2 bases not matched to a gene; V was cut back by 6 bases and J by 1 base. The CDR3 contains 13 residues. As DNA, the CDR3 is TGTGCCAGCAGAAGGACAGGGAACACTGAAGCTTTCTTT. Translated: CASRRTGNTEAFF.

V usage is TRBV11-2 and J usage is TRBJ1-3; TRBD1 might be the D (5 bases). Trimming took 0 bases from V and 4 from J, leaving 10 bases between them. In germline, CDR1 is SGHAT, CDR2 FQNNGV. The CDR3 consists of 15 residues. The CDR3 reads CASSLEVGAGNTIYF. The CDR3 bases are TGTGCCAGCAGCTTAGAAGTAGGGGCCGGAAACACCATATATTTT.

This chain joins TRBV9 and TRBJ2-3, with a possible D match to TRBD1 (6 bases). V was pared by 0 bases and J by 2 bases, with 10 bases between. Germline V CDR1 and CDR2: SGDLS, YYNGEE. This CDR3 region has 15 residues. CDR3 residues: CASSVEDRDTDTQYF. The CDR3 coding sequence is TGTGCCAGCAGCGTAGAGGACAGAGACACAGATACGCAGTATTTT.

The chain employs TRBV6-5 and TRBJ2-1, with 7 bases that match TRBD2. This CDR3 has 14 residues. The germline CDR1 and CDR2 sequences are MNHEY and SVGAGI. CDR3 region: CAGSRSSGINEQFF. CDR3 nucleotide sequence: TGTGCTGGGTCCAGATCTAGCGGAATCAATGAGCAGTTCTTC.

The chain couples TRBV11-2 to TRBJ1-2; tentatively, D is TRBD1 (5 bases). Deletions cut 5 bases from V and 3 bases from J, with 10 bases between. CDR1 is SGHAT and CDR2 is FQNNGV in the germline V gene. This CDR3 contains 13 residues. This CDR3 reads CASSRDSHYGYTF. For the CDR3, the DNA is TGTGCCAGCAGCCGTGACAGCCACTATGGCTACACCTTC.

The rearrangement joins TRBV11-2 to TRBJ1-2; possibly TRBD1 for D (6 bases). This CDR3 comprises 15 residues. Germline CDR1 SGHAT, CDR2 FQNNGV. Deletions cut 0 bases from V and 4 bases from J, with 12 bases between. The CDR3 sequence is CASSLDTGPVYGYTF. CDR3 DNA: TGTGCCAGCAGCTTAGATACAGGGCCAGTCTATGGCTACACCTTC.

The chain links TRBV15 to TRBJ2-7; TRBD1 matches 9 bases. This CDR3 region has 15 residues. Germline CDR1 and CDR2: LNHNV and YYDKDF (reference sequence). J gave up 7 bases and V 1 base, and 8 bases lay outside the gene matches. DNA of the CDR3: TGTGCCACCAGCAGAGTGGACAGGGGCTCGGAAGAGCAGTACTTC. As protein: CATSRVDRGSEEQYF. Variable domain in full (rest from reference TRBV15 and TRBJ2-7): DAMVIQNPRYQVTQFGKPVTLSCSQTLNHNVMYWYQQKSSQAPKLLFHYYDKDFNNEADTPDNFQSRRPNTSFCFLDIRSPGLGDTAMYLCATSRVDRGSEEQYFGPGTRLTVT.

The chain links TRBV7-8 to TRBJ1-1; D possibly corresponds to TRBD1 (5 bases). Trimming left V 1 base short and J 8 bases short, with 20 bases between. The CDR3 has 16 residues. Per the germline V gene, CDR1 is SGHVS and CDR2 is FQNEAQ. The CDR3, as DNA: TGTGCCAGCAGCTTAGAAGGATTGTTGAAAAGGACAGAAGCTTTCTTT. Amino acid sequence: CASSLEGLLKRTEAFF.

CDR3 sequence reads: CASTRDRVDNEKLFF. CDR3 DNA sequence: TGTGCCAGTACCCGGGACAGGGTTGATAATGAAAAACTGTTTTTT. V is TRBV19 and J is TRBJ1-4; TRBD1 aligns across 9 bases. Germline V gene lookup returns CDR1 LNHDA and CDR2 SQIVND (reference sequence). The CDR3 contains 15 residues. The V and J ends lost 7 bases and 4 bases, in that order; junction bases with no gene match: 7.

V gene TRBV6-5 combines with J gene TRBJ1-5; possibly TRBD1 for D (6 bases). The CDR3 totals 14 residues. The V gene's germline CDR1 is MNHEY and CDR2 SVGAGI. Trimming took 5 bases from V and 7 from J, leaving 15 bases between them. CDR3 sequence (DNA): TGTGCCAGCAGTCAACAGGGATTGGGACAGCCCCAGCATTTT. Amino acids: CASSQQGLGQPQHF.

The chain recombines TRBV27 with TRBJ2-3; D is unresolved. Germline V gives CDR1 MNHEY, CDR2 SMNVEV (reference sequence). The V end was cut by 4 bases, the J end by 2 bases, with 13 bases between. This CDR3 spans 15 amino acids. DNA for the CDR3: TGTGCCAGCAGTTCCATTATTGGGCTCACAGATACGCAGTATTTT. It specifies CASSSIIGLTDTQYF.

The chain uses TRBV18 and TRBJ2-7; TRBD2 aligns across 7 bases. CDR1 is KGHSH, CDR2 LQKENI, per germline. The CDR3 runs 15 residues. J lost 0 bases, V lost 5 bases, and 7 bases had no gene match. CDR3 amino acids: CASSIAGVSSYEQYF. CDR3 bases: TGTGCCAGCTCAATTGCGGGGGTGAGCTCCTACGAGCAGTACTTC. Together with reference TRBV18 and TRBJ2-7, the CDR3 gives the full variable domain: NAGVMQNPRHLVRRRGQEARLRCSPMKGHSHVYWYRQLPEEGLKFMVYLQKENIIDESGMPKERFSAEFPKEGPSILRIQQVVRGDSAAYFCASSIAGVSSYEQYFGPGTRLTVT.

Regarding this clone: The identical CDR3 is also encoded by other nucleotide sequences in the sample. The chain joins TRBV19 to TRBJ2-7; 7 nucleotides agree with TRBD1. Trimming at V came to 6 bases and at J to 1 base, leaving 3 bases not matched to a gene. The CDR3 runs to 13 residues. CDR1 and CDR2 (germline): LNHDA, SQIVND (reference sequence). CDR3 coding DNA: TGTGCCAGTAGCCCGGGACAGTCCTACGAGCAGTACTTC. Amino acids: CASSPGQSYEQYF.

This rearrangement joins TRBV19 to TRBJ1-3, with D unclear. Germline values: CDR1 LNHDA, CDR2 SQIVND (reference sequence). This CDR3 comprises 14 residues. Trimming removed 4 bases from V and 2 bases from J, with 9 bases in between. CDR3 DNA sequence: TGTGCCAGTAGTACCCTACCGGCTGGAAACACCATATATTTT. This translates into CASSTLPAGNTIYF.